This T cell receptor (beta chain) comes out of a study of Ad26.COV2.S vaccination and SARS-CoV-2 variants. Broader study findings: While placebo recipients had lower spike-specific TCR breadth, vaccine recipients had more.

Treatment of the sample: 15 to 20 received Ad26.COV2.S at low or high dose, single or two shots; about 5 received placebo; per-sample allocation not given. Samples analyzed were those drawn on day 63 after the first vaccine or placebo injection. At a Boston site, the person donating was an adult of 18-55 years. Participants' vaccine, an Ad26 vector, delivered Wuhan-strain SARS-CoV-2 spike. In regard to this clone: Antigen unknown.

This CDR3 has 15 amino acids. J lost 6 bases, V lost 4 bases, and 5 bases had no gene match. Germline CDR1 and CDR2: SGHTA and FQGNSA. Sequencing was performed with immunoSEQ multiplex PCR; in TCRdb, only in-frame clones are kept and a portion is missing. The repertoire holds about 480,000 clones, with roughly 87% as singletons. This sequence was found in a person aged 18-65 years who received the Ad26.COV2.S COVID-19 vaccine or a placebo. The chain has TRBV7-2 and TRBJ1-6; 8 bases agree with TRBD1. Sample: peripheral blood, taken in a trial of Ad26.COV2.S vaccine versus placebo. CDR3 DNA sequence: TGTGCCAGCAGCTCCGGACAGGGTTTTAATTCACCCCTCCACTTT. This gives the protein CASSSGQGFNSPLHF.